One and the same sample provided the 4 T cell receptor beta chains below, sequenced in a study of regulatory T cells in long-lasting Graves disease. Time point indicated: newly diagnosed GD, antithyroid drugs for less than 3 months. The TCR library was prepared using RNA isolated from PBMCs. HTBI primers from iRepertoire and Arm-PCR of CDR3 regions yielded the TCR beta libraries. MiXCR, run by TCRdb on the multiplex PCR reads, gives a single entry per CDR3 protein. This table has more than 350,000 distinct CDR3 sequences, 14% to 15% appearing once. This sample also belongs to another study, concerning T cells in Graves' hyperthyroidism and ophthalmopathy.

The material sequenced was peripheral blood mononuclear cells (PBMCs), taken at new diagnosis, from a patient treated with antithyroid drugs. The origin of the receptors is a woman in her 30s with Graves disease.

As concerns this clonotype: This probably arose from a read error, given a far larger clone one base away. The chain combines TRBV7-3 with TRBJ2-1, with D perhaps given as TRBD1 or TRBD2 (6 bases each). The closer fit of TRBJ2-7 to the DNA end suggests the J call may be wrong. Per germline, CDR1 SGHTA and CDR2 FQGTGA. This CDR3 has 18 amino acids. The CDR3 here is CASSQGSLGRDIYNEQYF. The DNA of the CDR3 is TGTGCCAGCAGCCAAGGATCCCTGGGGCGGGACATCTACAATGAGCAGTACTTC.

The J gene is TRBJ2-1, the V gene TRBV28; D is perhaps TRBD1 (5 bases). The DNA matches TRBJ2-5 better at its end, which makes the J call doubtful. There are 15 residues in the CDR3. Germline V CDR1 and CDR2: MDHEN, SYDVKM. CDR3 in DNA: TGTGCCAGCAGAGAAGACAGCAAAAAACAAGAGACCCAGTACTTC. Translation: CASREDSKKQETQYF.

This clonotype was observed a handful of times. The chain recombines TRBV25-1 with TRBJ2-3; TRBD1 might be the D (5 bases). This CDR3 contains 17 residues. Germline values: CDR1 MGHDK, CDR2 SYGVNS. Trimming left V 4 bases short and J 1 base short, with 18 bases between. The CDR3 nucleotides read TGTGCCAGCAGTGGCCAACAGGAGCGAAGAGGCACAGATACGCAGTATTTT. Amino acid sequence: CASSGQQERRGTDTQYF. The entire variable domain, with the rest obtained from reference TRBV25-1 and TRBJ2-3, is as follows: EADIYQTPRYLVIGTGKKITLECSQTMGHDKMYWYQQDPGMELHLIHYSYGVNSTEKGDLSSESTVSRIRTEHFPLTLESARPSHTSQYLCASSGQQERRGTDTQYFGPGTRLTVL.

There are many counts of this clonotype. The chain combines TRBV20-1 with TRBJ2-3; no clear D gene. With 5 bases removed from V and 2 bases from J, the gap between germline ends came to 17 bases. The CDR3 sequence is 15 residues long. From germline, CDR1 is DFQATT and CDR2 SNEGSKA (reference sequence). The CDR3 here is CSARTGLDTTDTQYF. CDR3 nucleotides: TGCAGTGCTCGGACCGGCTTGGATACCACAGATACGCAGTATTTT.